This T cell receptor (beta chain) was obtained from a study of neurological immune-mediated disorders. As for the cDNA, it was generated by 5'RACE with 10-nucleotide random UMIs. TCRdb passed the 5' RACE reads through MiXCR, listing each CDR3 protein once. This table holds about 58,000 distinct CDR3 sequences, approximately 3.6% found once. This clonotype was counted many times. Its antigen is as yet unknown. General study findings and limits: The greatest degree of TCR clonal expansion was observed in HTLV-1-associated myelopathy, with the lowest in multiple sclerosis, below that of healthy controls. Phylogenetic analysis grouped 18 of 34 multiple sclerosis patients' repertoires together, suggesting a possible repertoire signature.

This CDR3 is 12 amino acids long. Trimming took 5 bases from V and 7 from J, leaving 11 bases between them. Per the germline V gene, CDR1 is DFQATT and CDR2 is SNEGSKA (reference sequence). The V and J genes are TRBV20-1 and TRBJ1-4; perhaps TRBD1 as D (6 bases). Sequenced material: PBMCs. The TCR originated in a woman aged 55-69 years with multiple sclerosis. The CDR3 sequence is CSASDRSEKLFF. CDR3 nucleotide sequence: TGCAGTGCTTCGGACAGATCTGAAAAACTGTTTTTT.